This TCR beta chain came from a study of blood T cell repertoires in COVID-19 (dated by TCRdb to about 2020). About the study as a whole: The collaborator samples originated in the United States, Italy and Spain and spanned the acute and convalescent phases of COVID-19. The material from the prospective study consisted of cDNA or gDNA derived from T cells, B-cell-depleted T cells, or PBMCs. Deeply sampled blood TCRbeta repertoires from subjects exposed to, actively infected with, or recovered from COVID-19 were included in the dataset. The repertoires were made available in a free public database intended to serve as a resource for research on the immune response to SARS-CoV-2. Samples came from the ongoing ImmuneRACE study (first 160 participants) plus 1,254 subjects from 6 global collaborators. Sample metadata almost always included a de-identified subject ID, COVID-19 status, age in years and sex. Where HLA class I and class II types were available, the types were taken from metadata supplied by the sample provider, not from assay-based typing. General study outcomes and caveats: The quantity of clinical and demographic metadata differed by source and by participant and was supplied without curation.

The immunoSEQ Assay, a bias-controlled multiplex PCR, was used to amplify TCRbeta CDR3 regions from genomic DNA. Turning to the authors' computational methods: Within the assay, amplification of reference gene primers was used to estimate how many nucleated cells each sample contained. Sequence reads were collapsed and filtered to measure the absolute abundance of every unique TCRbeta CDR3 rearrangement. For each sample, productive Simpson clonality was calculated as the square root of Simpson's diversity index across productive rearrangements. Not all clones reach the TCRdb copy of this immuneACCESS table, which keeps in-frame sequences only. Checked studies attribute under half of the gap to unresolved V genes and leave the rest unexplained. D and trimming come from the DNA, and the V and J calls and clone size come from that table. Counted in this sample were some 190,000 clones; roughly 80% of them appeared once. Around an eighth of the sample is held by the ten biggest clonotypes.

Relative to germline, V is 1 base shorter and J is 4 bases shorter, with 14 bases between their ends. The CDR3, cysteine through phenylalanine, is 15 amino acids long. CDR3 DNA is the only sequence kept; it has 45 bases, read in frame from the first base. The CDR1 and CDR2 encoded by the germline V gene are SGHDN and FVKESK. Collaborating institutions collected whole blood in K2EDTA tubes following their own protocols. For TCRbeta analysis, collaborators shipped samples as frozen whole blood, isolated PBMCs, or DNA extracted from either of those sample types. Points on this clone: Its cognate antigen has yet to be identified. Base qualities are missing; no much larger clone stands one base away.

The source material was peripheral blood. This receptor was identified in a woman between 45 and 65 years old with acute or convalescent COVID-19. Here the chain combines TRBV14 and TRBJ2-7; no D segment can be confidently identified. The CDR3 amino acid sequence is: CASSQGSRNEYEQYF. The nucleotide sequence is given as TGTGCCAGCAGCCAAGGGAGCCGAAACGAATACGAGCAGTACTTC.